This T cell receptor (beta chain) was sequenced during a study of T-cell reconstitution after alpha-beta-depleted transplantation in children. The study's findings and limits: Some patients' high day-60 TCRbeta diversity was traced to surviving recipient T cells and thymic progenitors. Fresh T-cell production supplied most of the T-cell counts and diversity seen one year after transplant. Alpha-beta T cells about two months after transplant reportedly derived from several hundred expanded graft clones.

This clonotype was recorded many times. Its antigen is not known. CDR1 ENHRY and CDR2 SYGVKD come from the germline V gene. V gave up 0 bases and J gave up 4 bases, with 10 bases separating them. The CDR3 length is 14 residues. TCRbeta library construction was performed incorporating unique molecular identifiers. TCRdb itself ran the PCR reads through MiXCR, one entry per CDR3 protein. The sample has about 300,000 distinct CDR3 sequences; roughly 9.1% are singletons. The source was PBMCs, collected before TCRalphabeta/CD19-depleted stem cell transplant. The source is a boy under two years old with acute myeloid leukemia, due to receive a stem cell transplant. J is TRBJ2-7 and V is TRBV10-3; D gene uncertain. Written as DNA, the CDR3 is TGTGCCATCAGTGAGTCCGAAGGAGTATACGAGCAGTACTTC. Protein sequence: CAISESEGVYEQYF.